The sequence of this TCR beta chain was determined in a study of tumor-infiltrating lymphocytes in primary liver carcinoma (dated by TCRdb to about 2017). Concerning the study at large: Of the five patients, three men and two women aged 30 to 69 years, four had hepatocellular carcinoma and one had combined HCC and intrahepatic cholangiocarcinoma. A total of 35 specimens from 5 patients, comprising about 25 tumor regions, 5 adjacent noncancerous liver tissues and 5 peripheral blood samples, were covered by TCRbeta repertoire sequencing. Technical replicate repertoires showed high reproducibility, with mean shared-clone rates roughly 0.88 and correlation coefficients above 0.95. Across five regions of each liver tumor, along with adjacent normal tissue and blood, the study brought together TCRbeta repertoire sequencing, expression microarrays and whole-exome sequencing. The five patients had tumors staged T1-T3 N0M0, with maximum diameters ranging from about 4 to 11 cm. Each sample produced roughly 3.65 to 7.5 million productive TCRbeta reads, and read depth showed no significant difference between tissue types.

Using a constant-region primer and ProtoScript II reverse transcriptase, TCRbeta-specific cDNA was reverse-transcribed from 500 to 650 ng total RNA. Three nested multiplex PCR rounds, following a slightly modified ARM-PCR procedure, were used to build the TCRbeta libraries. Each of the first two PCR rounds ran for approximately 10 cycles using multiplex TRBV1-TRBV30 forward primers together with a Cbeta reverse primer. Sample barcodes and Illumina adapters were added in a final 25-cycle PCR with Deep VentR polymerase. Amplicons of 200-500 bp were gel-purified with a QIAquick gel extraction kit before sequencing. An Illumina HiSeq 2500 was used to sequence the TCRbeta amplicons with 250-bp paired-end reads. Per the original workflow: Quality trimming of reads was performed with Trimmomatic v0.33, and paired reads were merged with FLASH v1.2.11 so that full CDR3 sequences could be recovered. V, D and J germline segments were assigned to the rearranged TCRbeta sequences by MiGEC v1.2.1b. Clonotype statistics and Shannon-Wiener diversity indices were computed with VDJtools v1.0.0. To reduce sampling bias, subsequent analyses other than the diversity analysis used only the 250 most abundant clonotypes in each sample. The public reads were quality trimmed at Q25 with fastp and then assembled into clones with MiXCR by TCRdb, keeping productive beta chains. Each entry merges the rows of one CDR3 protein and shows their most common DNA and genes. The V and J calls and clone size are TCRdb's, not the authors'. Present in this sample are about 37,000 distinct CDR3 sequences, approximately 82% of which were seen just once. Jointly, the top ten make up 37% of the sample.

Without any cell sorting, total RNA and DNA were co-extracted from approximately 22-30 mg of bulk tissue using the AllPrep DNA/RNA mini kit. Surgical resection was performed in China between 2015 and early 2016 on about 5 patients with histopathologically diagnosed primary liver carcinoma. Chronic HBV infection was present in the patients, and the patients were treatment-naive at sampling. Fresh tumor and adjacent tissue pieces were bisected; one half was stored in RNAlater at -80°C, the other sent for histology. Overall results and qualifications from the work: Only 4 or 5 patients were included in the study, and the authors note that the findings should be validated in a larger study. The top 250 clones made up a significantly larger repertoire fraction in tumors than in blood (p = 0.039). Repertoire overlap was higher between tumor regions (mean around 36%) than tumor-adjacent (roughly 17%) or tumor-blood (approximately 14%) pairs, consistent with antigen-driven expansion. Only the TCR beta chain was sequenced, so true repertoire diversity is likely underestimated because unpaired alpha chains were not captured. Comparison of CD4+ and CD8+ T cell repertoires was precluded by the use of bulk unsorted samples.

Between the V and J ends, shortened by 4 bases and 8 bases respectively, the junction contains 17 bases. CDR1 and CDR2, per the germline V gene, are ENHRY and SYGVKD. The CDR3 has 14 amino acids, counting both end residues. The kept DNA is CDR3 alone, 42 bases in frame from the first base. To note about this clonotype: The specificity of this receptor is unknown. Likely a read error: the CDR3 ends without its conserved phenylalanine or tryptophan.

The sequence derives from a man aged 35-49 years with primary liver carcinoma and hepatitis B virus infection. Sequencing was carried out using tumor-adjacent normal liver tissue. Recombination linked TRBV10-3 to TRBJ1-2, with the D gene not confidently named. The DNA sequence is TGTGCCATCAGTGTGTCCCAATTGGCGGAAGGCTACACCTTA. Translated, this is CAISVSQLAEGYTL.